The rows below give T cell receptor beta chains drawn from one sample of a study of blood T cell repertoires in COVID-19. Profiled with immunoSEQ multiplex PCR; TCRdb holds only in-frame clones, not every one. The repertoire has tens of thousands of clones, approximately 84% of them found once; the top ten carry over 3.5%. Specimen: peripheral blood. The receptors were sampled from a man aged 55 to 70 with acute or convalescent COVID-19. Each CDR3 is given with its conserved first and last residue. D genes are given only for firm matches. Some rows have no size entry. The others give once, few or many, or a class for an expanded clone.

d_call | clone_size | cdr3_length | j_call | v_call | cdr3_nt | cdr3_aa
- | - | 18 | TRBJ2-2 | TRBV5-8 | TGTGCCAGCAGCTTTCCCAGGGGTCTAGCGGAGAACACCGGGGAGCTGTTTTTT | CASSFPRGLAENTGELFF
- | - | 12 | TRBJ2-3 | TRBV2 | TGTGCCAGCGGGAAAGAGGGAGATACGCAGTATTTT | CASGKEGDTQYF
- | - | 11 | TRBJ1-1 | TRBV14 | TGTGCCAGCAGCCATCATTCTGAAGCTTTCTTT | CASSHHSEAFF
- | - | 14 | TRBJ1-6 | TRBV9 | TGTGCCAGCAGCGTAGCTTGGCCTAATTCACCCCTCCACTTT | CASSVAWPNSPLHF
- | - | 13 | TRBJ1-2 | TRBV19 | TGTGCCAGTACCCCGACAGGCATGGGTGGCTACACCTTC | CASTPTGMGGYTF
TRBD1 | - | 18 | TRBJ1-4 | TRBV4-2 | TGTGCCAGCAGCCAAGATGCGGGACAGGGGGCGTTAAATGAAAAACTGTTTTTT | CASSQDAGQGALNEKLFF
- | - | 13 | TRBJ2-3 | TRBV14 | TGTGCCAGCAGCTTTCTAGCATCTGATACGCAGTATTTT | CASSFLASDTQYF
- | - | 12 | TRBJ2-7 | TRBV30 | TGTGCCTGGACCGCAGGGGCCTACGAGCAGTACTTC | CAWTAGAYEQYF
TRBD1 | - | 17 | TRBJ1-1 | TRBV4-1 | TGCGCCAGCAGCCAAAGACCCGCGACAGGGATGAACACTGAAGCTTTCTTT | CASSQRPATGMNTEAFF
TRBD1 | - | 14 | TRBJ1-4 | TRBV12-5 | TGTGCTAGTGGTTCGTCCGGGACAGGTGGAAAACTGTTTTTT | CASGSSGTGGKLFF
- | - | 15 | TRBJ1-5 | TRBV19 | TGTGCCAGTAGCTGGTCCCAGTATAGCAATCAGCCCCAGCATTTT | CASSWSQYSNQPQHF
- | few | 15 | TRBJ2-3 | TRBV27 | TGTGCCAGCAGTCCCGGACTGGGAAGCACAGATACGCAGTATTTT | CASSPGLGSTDTQYF
- | - | 14 | TRBJ1-1 | TRBV19 | TGTGCCAGTAGTGCCCCCCCGAGAAACACTGAAGCTTTCTTT | CASSAPPRNTEAFF
TRBD1 | once | 15 | TRBJ2-5 | TRBV18 | TGTGCCAGCTCACCCCCGGGACAGGCCCAAGAGACCCAGTACTTC | CASSPPGQAQETQYF
TRBD1 | - | 14 | TRBJ1-5 | TRBV6-5 | TGTGCCAGCAGTCCGGGACAGGGGGTTCAGCCCCAGCATTTT | CASSPGQGVQPQHF
TRBD1 | - | 13 | TRBJ2-3 | TRBV28 | TGTGCCAGCGCGACAGGGGTCACAGATACGCAGTATTTT | CASATGVTDTQYF
- | once | 12 | TRBJ2-3 | TRBV29-1 | TGCAGCGTTGGATGGGAGGTGGATACGCAGTATTTT | CSVGWEVDTQYF
- | - | 14 | TRBJ2-7 | TRBV11-2 | TGTGCCAGCAGCGCGGAGTTACCTACCTACGAGCAGTACTTC | CASSAELPTYEQYF
- | - | 15 | TRBJ1-4 | TRBV5-5 | TGTGCCAGCAGCCTCTACCGCCCAACTAATGAAAAACTGTTTTTT | CASSLYRPTNEKLFF
TRBD1 | - | 13 | TRBJ1-2 | TRBV30 | TGTGCCTGGAGTGCCACAGGGGGCGGGGGCTACACCTTC | CAWSATGGGGYTF
TRBD1 | - | 15 | TRBJ1-1 | TRBV9 | TGTGCCAGCAGCCTCCACCAGGGGGAGTACACTGAAGCTTTCTTT | CASSLHQGEYTEAFF
- | - | 14 | TRBJ1-6 | TRBV6-5 | TGTGCCAGCAGTTACCTCGGTCCACGGTCACCCCTCCACTTT | CASSYLGPRSPLHF
- | - | 16 | TRBJ2-3 | TRBV7-9 | TGTGCCAGCAGCTTAGTAGTAGGGGGTGGCACAGATACGCAGTATTTT | CASSLVVGGGTDTQYF
TRBD1 | - | 18 | TRBJ1-1 | TRBV30 | TGTGCCGGAACCCTCCCCGGGACAGCAATCGGTCCGAACACTGAAGCTTTCTTT | CAGTLPGTAIGPNTEAFF
- | - | 14 | TRBJ1-1 | TRBV5-1 | TGCGCCAGCAGCCTATACTCCATGAACACTGAAGCTTTCTTT | CASSLYSMNTEAFF
TRBD1 | - | 17 | TRBJ2-2 | TRBV24-1 | TGTGCCACCAGTGACCCCCCGGGACAGGCCAATACCGGGGAGCTGTTTTTT | CATSDPPGQANTGELFF